This T cell receptor (beta chain) emerged from a study of T cell repertoires in cytomegalovirus infection. The wider study: Indications came from public TCR beta signatures; they pointed to CMV infection and to a matching HLA type. Study-wide points: HLA-C-restricted CMV-specific TCR beta clonotypes prevailed in the ex vivo response. There were carriers of CMV plus the relevant HLA, and cumulative public TCR beta family frequency identified them.

One entry per CDR3 protein results from TCRdb running MiXCR on the reads. This sample has under 200,000 distinct CDR3 sequences, with about a tenth found just once. Germline CDR1 is MNHNS and CDR2 is SASEGT. The CDR3 spans 15 residues. V lost 5 bases and J lost 5; bases outside the gene matches: 9. This clonotype was seen only a few times. Its matching antigen is unknown. This TCR was recovered from a human donor in good health (CMV status not recorded). Some clones in this sample may be carry-over from other donors' samples. The J gene is TRBJ1-1, the V gene TRBV6-1; 9 bases are shared with TRBD1. The specimen sequenced was PBMCs. This CDR3 is CASSPQQGATTEAFF. The CDR3 region has the DNA TGTGCCAGCAGTCCCCAACAGGGGGCTACGACTGAAGCTTTCTTT.